This T cell receptor delta chain was found in a study of γδ T cells in repeated Plasmodium falciparum infection. Bulk repertoires came from Vgamma9/Vdelta2+ or Vdelta2-negative gammadelta T cells flow-sorted from PBMC. Concerning this clone: The target antigen is unknown. The mismatch at residue 14 between this DNA's translation and the TCRdb protein of a much larger clone likely reflects a read error; the protein shown is translated from the DNA.

Study-level points and caveats: Vgamma9/Vdelta2+ T cells showed a stable polyclonal repertoire with shared TCRgamma sequences.

TCRdb re-processed the multiplex PCR reads via CATT. This table has 75,000 to 95,000 delta-chain clones, roughly 0.9% appearing once. Germline trimming cut 0 bases from V and 3 bases from J; bases unmatched to any gene: 19. The CDR3 has 21 amino acids. Germline CDR1 TSWWSYY, CDR2 QGS. This receptor was identified in a pool of human donors (malaria-infected and uninfected, not separated). Material: gamma-delta T cells from blood. The chain uses TRDV1 and TRDJ1; TRDD3 aligns across 10 bases. The CDR3 region is CALGELLPRIYWGMRPDKLIF. Here the CDR3 DNA reads TGTGCTCTTGGGGAACTACTTCCTAGGATCTACTGGGGGATGCGACCCGATAAACTCATCTTT.